This TCR beta chain stems from a study of shared clonotypes between healthy human individuals. Study-wide results and caveats: Against clonotypes common to all four donors, non-shared ones had lower generation probabilities.

CDR1 and CDR2 from the germline V gene are SQVTM and ANQGSEA. This CDR3 is built from 12 residues. V lost 3 bases to trimming and J lost 3 bases, with 9 bases between them. Concerning this clone: As yet, its antigen is unknown.

Replicate PCRs from sorted subsets contained approximately 190 ng DNA, which is tens of thousands of T cell genomes. How the authors handled the data: ImmunoSEQ supplied junction-only sequences lacking quality scores, so filtering was different. The assay was immunoSEQ multiplex PCR, and TCRdb's table has in-frame clones only and misses some. The D gene and trimming were derived from the DNA, and the V and J assignments and clone size from that table. The table shows about 990,000 clones, with 78% occurring only once. Subsets obtained from CD4+ cells comprised CD45RA+ naive and CD45RA-negative memory cells.

This clonotype was obtained from a man between 18 and 35 years old in good health. Some clones in this sample may be carry-over from other donors' samples. The sample comprised memory CD4+ T cells from PBMCs. Subset indicated: CD45RA-negative fraction. The chain carries TRBV29-1 and TRBJ2-7; perhaps TRBD2 as D (6 bases). CDR3: CSVEGGLYEQYF. The CDR3 region has the DNA TGCAGCGTTGAGGGGGGTCTCTACGAGCAGTACTTC.